This T cell receptor beta chain was obtained from a study of technical replicates of blood from a handful of donors. The CDR3 sequence is 14 residues long. Germline V gene sequence: CDR1 SEHNR, CDR2 FQNEAQ (reference sequence). V dropped 2 bases and J dropped 3 bases, with 10 bases sitting between them. Here immunoSEQ multiplex PCR was the method, and the copy in TCRdb shows in-frame clones only, minus some. The sample has 74,000 or so clones; 75% to 95% are singletons. This clone has just a few counts. The TCR originated in a human donor in good health. The specimen sequenced was T cells isolated from PBMCs. The chain uses TRBV7-9 and TRBJ1-1; no firm D call. As DNA, the CDR3 is TGTGCCAGCAGCTTATTCACTGCTCACACTGAAGCTTTCTTT. Protein sequence: CASSLFTAHTEAFF.